This record concerns one T cell receptor beta chain sequence. The target antigen is unknown. It was CD45RO-negative cells, positively selected for CCR7, that made up naive CD8 cells, with terminally differentiated effector memory CD45RA+ cells excluded. Produced via immunoSEQ multiplex PCR; TCRdb's table is partial and in-frame only. This repertoire shows more than 600,000 clones, 90% to 95% found once; its top ten account for about a quarter. V dropped 1 base and J dropped 4; count of bases not matched to a gene: 6. Germline CDR1 is SGHAT and CDR2 is FQNNGV. The CDR3 sequence is 16 residues long. This specimen comes from a study of shared clonotypes between healthy human individuals. Study-wide results and limits: Shared clonotypes: roughly 4.5% naive CD4, under 4% naive CD8, roughly 2.2% memory CD4, about 0.4% memory CD8. Although depth was large, rarefaction showed that sequencing of the sorted subsets was incomplete.

The chain employs TRBV11-2 and TRBJ2-4; 8 positions match TRBD2. The specimen was naive CD8+ T cells sorted from blood. The sequence came from a man under 40 in good health. CDR3 in DNA: TGTGCCAGCAGCTTAGTGATTAGCGGGGAGAAAAACATTCAGTACTTC. This encodes CASSLVISGEKNIQYF.